This T cell receptor beta chain was sequenced in a study of blood T cell repertoires in COVID-19. The wider study: Samples came from the United States, Italy and Spain, spanning acute and convalescent COVID-19.

The CDR3 runs 14 residues. Germline V gene data show CDR1 as MGHRA and CDR2 as YSYEKL. After removal of 4 bases from V and 0 bases from J, the junction contained 3 bases not matched to a gene. As originally analysed: Estimated nucleated cell counts came from reference gene primer amplification. The data were produced by immunoSEQ multiplex PCR, yet TCRdb's version contains in-frame clones alone and is incomplete. The V and J calls and the clone size are those of that table, but D and trimming were determined from the DNA. The data contain roughly 330,000 clones, over 80% of them singletons. Sequenced material: peripheral blood. The chain recombines TRBV4-1 with TRBJ2-7; TRBD1 matches at 7 bases. This sequence was found in a man aged 25-40 years with COVID-19, enrolled during active disease. CDR3 sequence: CASSRQGSSYEQYF. In DNA, the CDR3 is TGCGCCAGCAGCCGACAGGGTTCCTCCTACGAGCAGTACTTC.